This entry describes one T cell receptor (beta chain). Its matching antigen is unknown. These data are taken from a study of glioma-infiltrating T cells after dendritic cell vaccination. Study overall: Glioblastoma patients came from Phase I and II dendritic cell vaccination trials.

Broader study findings: Complete blood and tumor specimen sets were limited to few patients.

No glioblastoma patient carried an isocitrate dehydrogenase mutation. Blood PBMC samples: pre-vaccination, two weeks post third vaccination, and at tumor progression. TCRdb's table, derived via immunoSEQ multiplex PCR, lists solely in-frame clones and lacks some. Of tens of thousands of clones listed, approximately 81% are singletons. The V and J ends lost 3 bases and 2 bases respectively, with 11 bases between them. The CDR3 totals 15 residues. The V gene's germline CDR1 is SGHTA and CDR2 FQGTGA. The clonotype comes from a human donor with glioblastoma. This chain uses TRBV7-3 with TRBJ2-1; D gene uncertain. The material sequenced was blood, taken before dendritic cell vaccination. The CDR3 spells CASSFTSTPYNEQFF. The CDR3 DNA reads as TGTGCCAGCAGCTTTACTTCAACCCCCTACAATGAGCAGTTCTTC.